The 28 T cell receptor beta chains below come from one sample, sequenced in a study of T cells in tuberculosis. Using immunoSEQ multiplex PCR, the repertoire was profiled, and TCRdb retains in-frame clones only, with some absent. There are 40,000 to 50,000 clones in the sample; 95% occur only once, and 3% to 4% lies in the top ten. Sequences were obtained from PBMCs. All receptors come from a donor aged 10 to 29 with latent tuberculosis or without tuberculosis infection.

The chain is built from TRBV5-5 and TRBJ2-7; no definite D call. V lost 5 bases to trimming and J lost 7 bases, with 10 bases between them. This CDR3 is 11 amino acids long. Germline V gene sequence: CDR1 SGHKS, CDR2 YYEKEE (reference sequence). Written as DNA, the CDR3 is TGTGCCAGCAGTTCATTGTTGGAGCAGTACTTC. This sequence encodes CASSSLLEQYF.

The chain links TRBV10-1 to TRBJ2-7, with TRBD2 as a possible D gene (6 bases). The CDR3 spans 13 residues. Germline V gives CDR1 WNHNN, CDR2 SYGVQD (reference sequence). V lost 6 bases, J lost 2 bases, and 11 bases lay in between. CDR3 sequence (DNA): TGCGCCAGCAGGGGACTGACTACCTACGAGCAGTACTTC. Protein product: CASRGLTTYEQYF.

The genes are TRBV18 and TRBJ1-6; D gene unclear. Deletions cut 3 bases from V and 0 bases from J, with 9 bases between. CDR3 length equals 16 residues. The germline gives CDR1 KGHSH, CDR2 LQKENI. CDR3 amino acids: CASSPTPSSYNSPLHF. Written as DNA, the CDR3 is TGTGCCAGCTCACCCACGCCGAGCTCCTATAATTCACCCCTCCACTTT.

The chain couples TRBV5-1 to TRBJ2-7; TRBD1 agrees at 7 bases. The CDR3 spans 14 residues. J gave up 3 bases and V 2 bases, and 5 bases lay outside the gene matches. Germline V gives CDR1 SGHRS, CDR2 YFSETQ. In DNA form, the CDR3 reads TGCGCCAGCAGCTTAATAGGGGGCTACTACGAGCAGTACTTC. Its protein product is CASSLIGGYYEQYF.

V is TRBV25-1 and J is TRBJ2-7, with unresolved D. Germline assignment: CDR1 MGHDK and CDR2 SYGVNS. The length of the CDR3 is 16 residues. Trimming removed 1 base at V and 2 bases at J, with 15 bases between. CDR3 protein: CASSESLPTATYEQYF. The DNA of the CDR3 is TGTGCCAGCAGTGAATCCCTCCCAACTGCAACCTACGAGCAGTACTTC.

The J gene is TRBJ2-3, the V gene TRBV2; D unresolved. Between the trimmed V and J ends, which lost 6 bases and 0 bases, there was a span of 13 bases. The CDR3 is 15 residues long. Germline V CDR1 and CDR2: SNHLY, FYNNEI. DNA for the CDR3: TGTGCCAGCAGCCCAGGCAGCCATAGCACAGATACGCAGTATTTT. Protein product: CASSPGSHSTDTQYF.

This clone was counted once. Here the CDR3 reads CASMRVSAGGKETQYF. The CDR3 DNA sequence: TGTGCCAGCATGCGGGTTTCAGCGGGGGGGAAAGAGACCCAGTACTTC. This chain links TRBV2 with TRBJ2-5, with 10 bases lining up with TRBD2. This CDR3 spans 16 amino acids. The V gene end was trimmed by 7 bases and the J gene end by 3 bases; junction bases not matched to a gene: 11. Germline V CDR1 and CDR2: SNHLY, FYNNEI.

This chain uses TRBV5-6 with TRBJ2-7; TRBD1 agrees at 9 bases. Trimming took 3 bases from V and 2 from J; bases not matched to a gene: 3. The CDR3 covers 14 residues. Germline CDR1 reads SGHDT; CDR2 reads YYEEEE. The CDR3 DNA reads TGTGCCAGCAGCTGGACAGGGGCCGCCTACGAGCAGTACTTC. Translated, it gives CASSWTGAAYEQYF.

The V and J genes are TRBV30 and TRBJ1-1, with D tentatively TRBD1 (5 bases). The V gene's germline CDR1 is GTSNPN and CDR2 SVGIG (reference sequence). The CDR3 sequence is 13 residues long. Trimming removed 0 bases at V and 4 bases at J, with 9 bases between. CDR3 in amino acids: CAWSVRGSTEAFF. DNA of the CDR3: TGTGCCTGGAGTGTACGGGGGAGCACTGAAGCTTTCTTT.

This chain uses TRBV27 with TRBJ2-2, with D possibly TRBD1 on 5 matching bases. Trimming removed 9 bases at V and 2 bases at J, with 16 bases between. Germline CDR1 and CDR2: MNHEY and SMNVEV (reference sequence). The CDR3 extends over 15 amino acids. The CDR3 is CASSRARTNTGELFF. The DNA for the CDR3 is TGTGCCAGTTCGAGAGCCAGGACAAACACCGGGGAGCTGTTTTTT.

The chain uses TRBV27 and TRBJ1-1; possible D gene TRBD1, 6 bases. The CDR3 extends over 17 amino acids. Germline V lookup: CDR1 MNHEY, CDR2 SMNVEV (reference sequence). V was trimmed by 5 bases and J by 5 bases, leaving 24 bases between them. CDR3 protein: CASSTLRGQMGGTEAFF. CDR3 DNA: TGTGCCAGCAGTACACTTAGGGGACAAATGGGGGGGACTGAAGCTTTCTTT.

The CDR3 is CASSPFTGDYGYTF. The CDR3 nucleotides are TGTGCCAGCTCACCTTTTACAGGGGACTATGGCTACACCTTC. V usage is TRBV18 and J usage is TRBJ1-2, with TRBD1 matching 7 bases. J gave up 3 bases and V 3 bases, and 4 bases lay outside the gene matches. The germline V gene encodes CDR1 KGHSH and CDR2 LQKENI. CDR3 length: 14 residues.

The chain uses TRBV7-2 and TRBJ2-3; 8 nucleotides align to TRBD2. The CDR3 is 16 amino acids. Germline V lookup: CDR1 SGHTA, CDR2 FQGNSA. V lost 1 base to trimming and J lost 4 bases; unmatched junction nucleotides: 7. The chain's CDR3 is CASSLEAGGAPDTQYF. In nucleotides, the CDR3 is TGTGCCAGCAGCTTAGAGGCCGGGGGGGCCCCAGATACGCAGTATTTT.

The rearrangement links TRBV25-1 to TRBJ1-5; TRBD1 agrees at 8 bases. The V and J ends lost 3 bases and 5 bases, in that order; junction bases with no gene match: 9. Germline V gene lookup returns CDR1 MGHDK and CDR2 SYGVNS. The CDR3 runs 16 residues. This chain's CDR3 is CASSDLNDRGHQPQHF. In nucleotides, the CDR3 is TGTGCCAGCAGTGACCTTAATGACAGGGGACATCAGCCCCAGCATTTT.

The CDR3 protein is CASSPEYQETQYF. The CDR3 nucleotides are TGTGCCAGCTCACCGGAGTACCAAGAGACCCAGTACTTC. The chain employs TRBV18 and TRBJ2-5; D is unclear. The CDR3 is 13 residues long. Looked up from germline, CDR1 is KGHSH and CDR2 is LQKENI. V was shortened by 3 bases and J by 0 bases, with 5 bases between the two germline ends.

This sequence joins TRBV2 and TRBJ1-2; no reliable D call. Between the trimmed V and J ends, which lost 4 bases and 4 bases, there was a span of 10 bases. In germline, CDR1 is SNHLY, CDR2 FYNNEI. This CDR3 region has 13 residues. The CDR3 is CASSVWLAYGYTF. The CDR3 DNA reads TGTGCCAGCAGTGTTTGGTTGGCCTATGGCTACACCTTC.

This chain's CDR3 is CSVGPDTRAKNIQYF. For the CDR3, the DNA is TGCAGCGTTGGCCCGGACACACGAGCCAAAAACATTCAGTACTTC. The rearrangement joins TRBV29-1 to TRBJ2-4, with a tentative D call TRBD1 (5 bases). Germline V gives CDR1 SQVTM, CDR2 ANQGSEA. Trimming pared 4 bases from V and 0 bases from J, leaving 13 bases between. CDR3 size: 15 residues.

The chain combines TRBV6-1 with TRBJ1-2; 8 bases map to TRBD1. This CDR3 contains 14 residues. Trimming took 7 bases from V and 3 from J; bases not matched to a gene: 7. Germline assignment: CDR1 MNHNS and CDR2 SASEGT. The CDR3 region has the DNA TGTGCCAGCAATTCCAGGGGGCTCGACTATGGCTACACCTTC. Translation gives CASNSRGLDYGYTF.

As for this clone: The junction shows a germline mismatch at one end, possibly a read error. The genes are TRBV4-1 and TRBJ1-2; TRBD1 matches 7 bases. Germline CDR1 and CDR2: MGHRA and YSYEKL. This CDR3 comprises 13 residues. The CDR3 DNA sequence: TGCGCCAGCAGCCAAGAAAGATGGGACAGCCGCGCCTTC. This translates into CASSQERWDSRAF.

J is TRBJ1-5 and V is TRBV2; 8 bases map to TRBD1. V lost 3 bases to trimming and J lost 3 bases; unmatched junction nucleotides: 1. Germline V gene lookup returns CDR1 SNHLY and CDR2 FYNNEI. The CDR3 extends over 14 amino acids. CDR3 sequence: CASSEDRANQPQHF. The CDR3 DNA reads TGTGCCAGCAGTGAGGACAGGGCCAATCAGCCCCAGCATTTT.

CDR3 coding DNA: TGTGCCAGCACGGCTACCCCGGAGGGGGAGCTGTTTTTT. This translates into CASTATPEGELFF. The chain employs TRBV9 and TRBJ2-2; D unresolved. Trimming took off 6 bases at V and 8 bases at J, with 14 bases between the two ends. The germline V gene encodes CDR1 SGDLS and CDR2 YYNGEE. There are 13 residues in the CDR3.

V gene TRBV6-5 combines with J gene TRBJ1-2, with D perhaps TRBD1 (5 bases). The CDR3 runs 13 residues. V was shortened by 2 bases and J by 11 bases, with 15 bases between the two germline ends. CDR1 MNHEY and CDR2 SVGAGI come from the germline V gene. The CDR3 loop reads CASSYGAGLGYTF. In nucleotides, the CDR3 is TGTGCCAGCAGTTACGGGGCAGGGTTAGGGTACACCTTC.

The chain recombines TRBV9 with TRBJ2-7, with TRBD1 as a possible D gene (6 bases). The ends were cut back, 3 bases at V and 2 bases at J, with 12 bases in the middle. The CDR3 runs 14 residues. Per the germline V gene, CDR1 is SGDLS and CDR2 is YYNGEE. The CDR3 spells CASSAWGLPYEQYF. The CDR3 nucleotides read TGTGCCAGCAGCGCCTGGGGGCTGCCCTACGAGCAGTACTTC. Complete variable domain (other parts from reference TRBV9 and TRBJ2-7): DSGVTQTPKHLITATGQRVTLRCSPRSGDLSVYWYQQSLDQGLQFLIQYYNGEERAKGNILERFSAQQFPDLHSELNLSSLELGDSALYFCASSAWGLPYEQYFGPGTRLTVT.

The rearrangement links TRBV5-1 to TRBJ2-7; tentatively, D is TRBD1 (5 bases). Trimming cost V 2 bases and J 0 bases, with 15 bases left between them. The CDR3 length is 16 residues. Germline assignment: CDR1 SGHRS and CDR2 YFSETQ. CDR3 residues: CASSFGPTANSYEQYF. DNA of the CDR3: TGCGCCAGCAGCTTTGGGCCGACAGCCAACTCCTACGAGCAGTACTTC.

The CDR3 region has the DNA TGTGCCAGCACTAACAGGGAAGAAGAGACCCAGTACTTC. Residues: CASTNREEETQYF. The chain joins TRBV19 to TRBJ2-5, with D perhaps matching TRBD1 (6 bases). Germline V gives CDR1 LNHDA, CDR2 SQIVND (reference sequence). The V end was cut by 9 bases, the J end by 3 bases, with 14 bases between. CDR3 length: 13 residues.

The chain links TRBV28 to TRBJ1-4, with D hard to call. The CDR3 covers 14 residues. V was pared by 2 bases and J by 2 bases, with 6 bases between. Germline V gene lookup returns CDR1 MDHEN and CDR2 SYDVKM. The CDR3 is CASSLVATNEKLFF. The CDR3 DNA is TGTGCCAGCAGTTTAGTGGCCACTAATGAAAAACTGTTTTTT.

The chain has TRBV15 and TRBJ1-2, with D possibly TRBD1 on 5 matching bases. Trimming took off 4 bases at V and 8 bases at J, with 17 bases between the two ends. The V gene's germline CDR1 is LNHNV and CDR2 YYDKDF (reference sequence). The CDR3 has 14 amino acids. Here the CDR3 reads CATSMPQDVSGYTF. CDR3 nucleotide sequence: TGTGCCACCAGCATGCCACAGGACGTCAGCGGCTACACCTTC.

The gene calls are TRBV5-4 and TRBJ2-3, with D possibly being TRBD2 (7 bases). Trimming left V 1 base short and J 4 bases short, with 16 bases between. Looked up from germline, CDR1 is SGHNT and CDR2 is YYREEE (reference sequence). This CDR3 has 16 amino acids. CDR3 amino acids: CASSLIIGGPSDTQYF. CDR3 coding DNA: TGTGCCAGCAGCTTGATCATCGGGGGGCCGTCAGATACGCAGTATTTT.